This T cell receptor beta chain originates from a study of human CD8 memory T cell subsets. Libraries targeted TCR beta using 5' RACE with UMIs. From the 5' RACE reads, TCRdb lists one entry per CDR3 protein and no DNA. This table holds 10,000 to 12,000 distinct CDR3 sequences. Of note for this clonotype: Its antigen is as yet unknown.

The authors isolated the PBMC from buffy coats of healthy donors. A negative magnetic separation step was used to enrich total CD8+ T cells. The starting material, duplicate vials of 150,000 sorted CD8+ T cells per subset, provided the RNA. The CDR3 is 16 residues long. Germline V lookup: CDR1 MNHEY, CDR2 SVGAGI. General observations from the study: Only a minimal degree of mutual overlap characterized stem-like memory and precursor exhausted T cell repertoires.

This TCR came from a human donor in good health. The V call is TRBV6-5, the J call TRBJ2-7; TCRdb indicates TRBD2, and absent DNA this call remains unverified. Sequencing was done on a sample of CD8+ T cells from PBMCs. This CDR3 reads CASSLTSGAASYEQYF.